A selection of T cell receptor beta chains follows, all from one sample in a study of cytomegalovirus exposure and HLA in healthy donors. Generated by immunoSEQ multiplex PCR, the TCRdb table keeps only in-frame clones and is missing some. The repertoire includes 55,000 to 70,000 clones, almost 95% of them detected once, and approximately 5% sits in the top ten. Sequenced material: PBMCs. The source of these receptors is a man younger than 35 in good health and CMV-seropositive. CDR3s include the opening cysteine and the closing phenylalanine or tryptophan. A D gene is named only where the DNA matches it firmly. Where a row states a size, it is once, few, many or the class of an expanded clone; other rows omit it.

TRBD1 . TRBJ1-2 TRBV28 CASSPTGGHGYTF TGTGCCAGCAGTCCGACAGGGGGCCATGGCTACACCTTC
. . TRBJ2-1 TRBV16 CASSQSRRAANEQFF TGTGCCAGCAGCCAATCGCGGAGGGCGGCAAATGAGCAGTTCTTC
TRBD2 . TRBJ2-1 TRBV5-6 CASSPPGLAGGRNEQFF TGTGCCAGCAGCCCGCCCGGACTAGCGGGAGGCCGTAATGAGCAGTTCTTC
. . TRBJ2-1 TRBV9 CASSVDPPGASSSSQFF TGTGCCAGCAGCGTAGATCCGCCGGGAGCCTCTAGTTCCTCGCAGTTCTTC
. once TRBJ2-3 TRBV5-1 CASSLDRVGTDTQYF TGCGCCAGCAGCTTGGACAGGGTTGGCACAGATACGCAGTATTTT
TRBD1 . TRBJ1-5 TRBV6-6 CASSPMDRGRQPQHF TGTGCCAGCAGTCCAATGGACAGGGGGCGTCAGCCCCAGCATTTT
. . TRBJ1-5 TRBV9 CASSVRGVDQPQHF TGTGCCAGCAGCGTCAGGGGTGTCGATCAGCCCCAGCATTTT
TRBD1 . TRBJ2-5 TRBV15 CATSSSDRLQETQYF TGTGCCACCAGCAGCTCGGACAGGTTGCAAGAGACCCAGTACTTC
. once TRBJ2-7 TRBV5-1 CASSLQADSYEQYF TGCGCCAGCAGCCTGCAAGCGGATTCCTACGAGCAGTACTTC
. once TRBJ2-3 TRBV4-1 CASSQALSRRLTDTQYF TGCGCCAGCAGCCAAGCCCTCTCAAGGCGGCTCACAGATACGCAGTATTTT
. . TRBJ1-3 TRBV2 CASSEAWSSGNTIYF TGTGCCAGCAGTGAAGCGTGGAGCTCTGGAAACACCATATATTTT
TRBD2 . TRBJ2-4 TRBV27 CASSTRLALMDIQYF TGTGCCAGCAGTACCCGACTAGCATTGATGGACATTCAGTACTTC
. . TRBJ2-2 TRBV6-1 CASSEGTQGTGELFF TGTGCCAGCAGTGAAGGGACCCAGGGAACCGGGGAGCTGTTTTTT
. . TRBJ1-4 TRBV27 CASSPLGETNEKLFF TGTGCCAGCAGCCCCCTCGGTGAAACGAATGAAAAACTGTTTTTT
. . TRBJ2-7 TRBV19 CASSISGGAEQYF TGTGCCAGTAGTATCTCTGGGGGCGCCGAGCAGTACTTC
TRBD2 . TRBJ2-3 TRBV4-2 CASSQGLAGARFYTDTQYF TGTGCCAGCAGCCAAGGGCTAGCGGGAGCTCGGTTTTACACAGATACGCAGTATTTT
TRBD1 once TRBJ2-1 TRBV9 CASSVARDRVDNEQFF TGTGCCAGCAGCGTAGCCCGGGACAGGGTGGACAATGAGCAGTTCTTC
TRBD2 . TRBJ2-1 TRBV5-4 CASSRSSAGGNEQFF TGTGCCAGCAGCCGCTCTAGCGCGGGGGGCAATGAGCAGTTCTTC
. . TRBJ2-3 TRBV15 CATSRSAGKDTQYF TGTGCCACCAGCAGATCCGCAGGGAAAGATACGCAGTATTTT
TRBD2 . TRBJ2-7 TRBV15 CATSRDLAGGYEQYF TGTGCCACCAGCAGAGATTTAGCGGGAGGGTACGAGCAGTACTTC
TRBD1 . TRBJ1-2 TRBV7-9 CASSLGGQGLANYGYTF TGTGCCAGCAGCTTAGGGGGACAGGGGCTAGCTAACTATGGCTACACCTTC